This TCR beta chain was sequenced in a study of cytomegalovirus exposure and HLA in healthy donors. The CDR3 is 13 residues long. V lost 5 bases to trimming and J lost 5 bases, with 10 bases between them. The germline CDR1 and CDR2 sequences are SGHRS and YFSETQ. Primers: 60 Vbeta forward and 13 Jbeta reverse. Using immunoSEQ multiplex PCR, the repertoire was profiled, and TCRdb retains in-frame clones only, with some absent. The sample shows more than 150,000 clones, roughly 79% of them seen only once. Sequenced: PBMCs. The gene calls are TRBV5-1 and TRBJ1-4, with D perhaps matching TRBD1 (6 bases). The source is a man aged 40-49 years in good health and CMV-seronegative. This CDR3 reads CASRGDTNEKLFF. In nucleotides, the CDR3 is TGCGCCAGCAGGGGGGACACGAATGAAAAACTGTTTTTT.